Listed below are T cell receptor beta chains from one sample, sequenced in a study of Graves' ophthalmopathy and Graves' hyperthyroidism. TCRdb analysed the multiplex PCR reads with MiXCR anew, one entry per CDR3 protein. The sample records approximately 640,000 distinct CDR3 sequences, 35% to 50% being singletons. Sequencing input: peripheral blood. Receptors were obtained from an adult man with Graves' ophthalmopathy. CDR3s include the opening cysteine and the closing phenylalanine or tryptophan. The D gene is left open where the match is weak. Size values are once, few and many counts, or a class for expanded clones, and some rows have none.

CDR3nt,CDR3aa,d_gene,v_gene,abundance,j_gene
TGCAGTCGGGAAGGAAATCAGCCCCAGCATTTT,CSREGNQPQHF,.,TRBV29-1,.,TRBJ1-5
TGCGCCAGCAGCTTGGAACAGGGTGGCACTGAAGTTTTCTTT,CASSLEQGGTEVFF,.,TRBV5-1,.,TRBJ1-1
TGTGCCAGCAGTTTTTGGGGGATCGGCCAAGAGACCCAGTACTTC,CASSFWGIGQETQYF,.,TRBV2,.,TRBJ2-5
TGTGCCACCAAACTAGCGGGAGGGCGAGCCCAGCATTTT,CATKLAGGRAQHF,.,TRBV19,.,TRBJ1-5
TGTGCCAGCAGTGAAGGAGTCCGCTCAACTAATGAAAAACTGTTTTTT,CASSEGVRSTNEKLFF,.,TRBV2,many,TRBJ1-4
TGTGCTAGTGGTTTGATCTTGGTTGGCGGCTCTGGGGCCAACGTCCTGACTTTC,CASGLILVGGSGANVLTF,.,TRBV12-5,few,TRBJ2-6
TGTGCCTGGGCCGTTCGGGGGCGAGGTGGCTACACCTTC,CAWAVRGRGGYTF,.,TRBV30,.,TRBJ1-2
TGTGCCAGCAGCGCTAAACTAGTGCCCGGAGAGACCCAGTACTTC,CASSAKLVPGETQYF,.,TRBV9,many,TRBJ2-5
TGTGCCAGCGAGGGACCCCGGGTTAATGGCTACACCTTC,CASEGPRVNGYTF,.,TRBV9,.,TRBJ1-2
TGTGCCAGCAGCTCACCACCGCCGGGAGAGACCCAGTACTTC,CASSSPPPGETQYF,.,TRBV7-2,.,TRBJ2-5
TGTGCCAGCAGCCCAACGGGGGGTAGCGGGAGCCACGAGCAGTACTTC,CASSPTGGSGSHEQYF,TRBD2,TRBV7-9,many,TRBJ2-7
TGCAGCGTCCTGACAGGGGAGGCCGGGGAGCTGTTTTTT,CSVLTGEAGELFF,TRBD1,TRBV29-1,.,TRBJ2-2
TGTGCCAGCAGCTTAGCGCAGATCTACGAGCAGTACTTC,CASSLAQIYEQYF,.,TRBV7-2,few,TRBJ2-7
TGTGCCACCAGTGATTTTGCGACAGGGGTAGATGGCTACACCTTC,CATSDFATGVDGYTF,TRBD1,TRBV24-1,many,TRBJ1-2
TGTGCCACCAGCAGTTTCAGAACTGAAGCTTTCTTT,CATSSFRTEAFF,.,TRBV15,.,TRBJ1-1
TGCGCCAGCAGCCAAGGGGACAGGGGATATGGCTACACCTTC,CASSQGDRGYGYTF,TRBD1,TRBV4-3,many,TRBJ1-2
TGTGCCACCAGTGACCCCACAGGGGGCAGCCCCTACGAGCAGTACTTC,CATSDPTGGSPYEQYF,TRBD1,TRBV24-1,.,TRBJ2-7
TGTGCCAGCGCTCTTCAACAAACTAACGAAAAACTGTTTTTT,CASALQQTNEKLFF,.,TRBV10-3,many,TRBJ1-4
TGTGCCAGCAGCCCTTACTCAAACAGGGTTAACGGAATCATGAACACTGAAGCTTTCTTT,CASSPYSNRVNGIMNTEAFF,.,TRBV7-3,.,TRBJ1-1
TGCGCCAGCAGCTTGGGGGACGCCGGGGAGCTGTTTTTT,CASSLGDAGELFF,.,TRBV5-1,many,TRBJ2-2
TGTGCCAGCAGGGCTCAGGGGGCGTACGAGCAGTACTTC,CASRAQGAYEQYF,TRBD1,TRBV12-3/TRBV12-4,many,TRBJ2-7
TGCAGTGCTAGAGATCGGAAGGGGGCCTATCAGCCCCAGCATTTT,CSARDRKGAYQPQHF,TRBD1,TRBV20-1,many,TRBJ1-5
TGTGCCAGCAGTTTAGGGACAGGGTCGGGTGGGGAGCTGTTTTTT,CASSLGTGSGGELFF,TRBD1,TRBV12-3/TRBV12-4,.,TRBJ2-2
TGTGCCAGCAGCTTCCTCGGGGTTTCCAACACCGGGGAGCTGTTTTTT,CASSFLGVSNTGELFF,.,TRBV5-4,few,TRBJ2-2
TGCGCCAGCAGCTCGAATCCCCAGTCGACTTGGTATGGCTACACCTTC,CASSSNPQSTWYGYTF,.,TRBV5-1,.,TRBJ1-2
TGCGCCAGCAGCTTGGGGGACAGGGGGCGACCACAGTATGGCTACACCTTC,CASSLGDRGRPQYGYTF,TRBD1,TRBV5-1,many,TRBJ1-2
TGCGCCAGCAGCTTGGTCTCTTTACAGGACGGTCAAGAGACCCAGTACTTC,CASSLVSLQDGQETQYF,.,TRBV5-1,many,TRBJ2-5
TGTGCCAGCCGGGACAACTCCTATAATTCACCCCTCCACTTT,CASRDNSYNSPLHF,.,TRBV2,.,TRBJ1-6
TGCAGTGCTTTGACTAGCGGCCAAGAGACCCAGTACTTC,CSALTSGQETQYF,TRBD2,TRBV20-1,many,TRBJ2-5
TGTGCCAGCAGCTTTGGGGGGAGTCGGACTGAAGCTTTC,CASSFGGSRTEAF,.,TRBV7-6,.,TRBJ2-6
TGTGCCAGCAGCGGGGACCGCCTTAAGGCCAACGTCCTGACTTTC,CASSGDRLKANVLTF,.,TRBV9,many,TRBJ2-6
TGTGCCATCACCGACGGAAACTATGGCTACACCTTC,CAITDGNYGYTF,.,TRBV10-3,many,TRBJ1-2
TGCAGCAGCAGGGACAGGGGTTCCTACGAGCAGTACTTC,CSSRDRGSYEQYF,TRBD1,TRBV29-1,.,TRBJ2-7